Following are 19 T cell receptor beta chains from one sample sequenced in a study of early T cells in non-severe SARS-CoV-2 infection. MiXCR was run by TCRdb on the 5' RACE reads, yielding one entry per CDR3 protein. The table includes 80,000 or so distinct CDR3 sequences, over 5% detected once. Specimen: whole blood. These receptors came from an adult who was a healthcare worker with PCR-confirmed SARS-CoV-2 infection or an uninfected control (not recorded which).

This clonotype was seen repeatedly, ten times or more. V usage is TRBV6-1 and J usage is TRBJ2-1; D call uncertain. The CDR3 runs 14 residues. Germline V lookup: CDR1 MNHNS, CDR2 SASEGT. The germline V and J ends were trimmed by 0 bases and 6 bases, with 9 bases remaining between them. The CDR3 DNA reads as TGTGCCAGCAGTGAAGCGCTGATGGGCAATGAGCAGTTCTTC. It translates to CASSEALMGNEQFF.

This clonotype has at least ten counts. V usage is TRBV7-9 and J usage is TRBJ2-1, with 10 bases that match TRBD2. This CDR3 has 16 amino acids. V shed 1 base, J shed 6 bases, and the junction held 6 bases outside the gene matches. Germline V gene data show CDR1 as SEHNR and CDR2 as FQNEAQ (reference sequence). The CDR3 nucleotides read TGTGCCAGCAGCTTAGGCTCGGTAGCGGGAGGCAATGAGCAGTTCTTC. Translating gives CASSLGSVAGGNEQFF.

There are a few counts of this clonotype. The DNA is omitted, as the CDR3 cannot be located on it reliably, and the CDR3 follows TCRdb's listing. The rearrangement joins TRBV5-6 to TRBJ2-2; no check of the table's D call, TRBD2, against the DNA was made. Germline V CDR1 and CDR2: SGHDT, YYEEEE. The CDR3 region is 17 residues in length, termini included. CDR3 loop: CASSYPLAGGTPGSCFF.

Only a few counts were recorded for this clonotype. The chain links TRBV5-1 to TRBJ2-4; TRBD1 matches 7 bases. V lost 0 bases to trimming and J lost 2 bases; unmatched junction nucleotides: 5. CDR3 size: 16 residues. Germline-derived CDR1 and CDR2 are SGHRS and YFSETQ. The CDR3 is CASSLDRGWSKNIQYF. Here the CDR3 DNA reads TGCGCCAGCAGCTTGGACAGGGGTTGGTCCAAAAACATTCAGTACTTC.

The chain carries TRBV5-4 and TRBJ2-2; 13 positions match TRBD2. The CDR3 runs to 17 residues. Germline-derived CDR1 and CDR2 are SGHNT and YYREEE (reference sequence). V gave up 0 bases and J gave up 6 bases; unmatched junction bases: 5. CDR3 in amino acids: CASSLAGLAGAPGELFF. The DNA for the CDR3 is TGTGCCAGCAGCTTGGCTGGACTAGCGGGAGCTCCCGGGGAGCTGTTTTTT.

This clonotype was seen many times. V gene TRBV12-3 or TRBV12-4 combines with J gene TRBJ2-1, with 10 bases identical to TRBD2. The length of the CDR3 is 15 residues. Germline trimming cut 6 bases from V and 6 bases from J; bases unmatched to any gene: 8. The DNA for the CDR3 is TGTGCCAGCAGCAAATTGACTAGCGGGTCCAATGAGCAGTTCTTC. Residues: CASSKLTSGSNEQFF.

This clonotype has more than one count but fewer than ten. This sequence joins TRBV4-1 and TRBJ2-4; 8 nucleotides line up with TRBD1. The CDR3 contains 16 residues. Germline V gene lookup returns CDR1 MGHRA and CDR2 YSYEKL. V lost 0 bases and J lost 2; bases outside the gene matches: 3. This chain's CDR3 is CASSQDPGGSKNIQYF. In DNA, the CDR3 is TGCGCCAGCAGCCAAGATCCAGGGGGCTCCAAAAACATTCAGTACTTC.

This clonotype has ten or more counts. The J gene is TRBJ2-1, the V gene TRBV11-3, with no clear D. Per the germline V gene, CDR1 is SGHNT and CDR2 is YENEEA. Trimming pared 6 bases from V and 9 bases from J, leaving 9 bases between. This CDR3 contains 11 residues. In DNA form, the CDR3 reads TGTGCCAGCAGTGAGTATGGTGAGCAGTTCTTC. Protein sequence: CASSEYGEQFF.

This clonotype was detected ten times or more. V usage is TRBV11-2 and J usage is TRBJ2-1; D unresolved. This CDR3 is built from 11 residues. V was trimmed by 5 bases and J by 4 bases, leaving 3 bases between them. Germline V gene sequence: CDR1 SGHAT, CDR2 FQNNGV. CDR3 nucleotides: TGTGCCAGCAGCGCGTACAATGAGCAGTTCTTC. Translating gives CASSAYNEQFF.

This clonotype was observed many times. The rearrangement joins TRBV18 to TRBJ2-7, with D perhaps TRBD1 (5 bases). From germline, CDR1 is KGHSH and CDR2 LQKENI. The ends were cut back, 0 bases at V and 4 bases at J, with 10 bases in the middle. The CDR3 has 14 amino acids. CDR3 sequence reads: CASSPPGAPYEQYF. In DNA, the CDR3 is TGTGCCAGCTCACCACCAGGGGCACCTTACGAGCAGTACTTC.

About this clonotype itself: A read error may account for a junction end that differs from germline. The chain links TRBV4-2 to TRBJ2-5; D unresolved. This CDR3 spans 13 amino acids. Germline CDR1 reads LGHNA; CDR2 reads YNFKEQ. The DNA for the CDR3 is TGTGCCAGCAACCAAGCGTGGGCAGAGACCCAGTACTTC. This codes for CASNQAWAETQYF.

This chain connects TRBV6-5 to TRBJ2-7, with D perhaps matching TRBD2 (6 bases). The CDR3 is 14 amino acids. V lost 7 bases, J lost 2 bases, and 15 bases lay in between. Germline assignment: CDR1 MNHEY and CDR2 SVGAGI. The chain's CDR3 is CASTAGPRAYEQYF. The CDR3 DNA is TGTGCCAGCACCGCGGGGCCGAGGGCCTACGAGCAGTACTTC.

The chain recombines TRBV30 with TRBJ2-2; D gene unclear. Trimming took off 4 bases at V and 0 bases at J, with 9 bases between the two ends. This CDR3 is built from 14 residues. The V gene's germline CDR1 is GTSNPN and CDR2 SVGIG (reference sequence). CDR3 nucleotide sequence: TGTGCCTGGAAAGGGTTTACGAACACCGGGGAGCTGTTTTTT. Translating gives CAWKGFTNTGELFF. The full variable domain, its missing parts supplied by reference TRBV30 and TRBJ2-2, is SQTIHQWPATLVQPVGSPLSLECTVEGTSNPNLYWYRQAAGRGLQLLFYSVGIGQISSEVPQNLSASRPQDRQFILSSKKLLLSDSGFYLCAWKGFTNTGELFFGEGSRLTVL.

This clonotype has ten or more counts. The V gene is TRBV10-3, the J gene TRBJ1-2, with TRBD1 matching 7 bases. This CDR3 spans 13 amino acids. Per the germline V gene, CDR1 is ENHRY and CDR2 is SYGVKD. V shed 0 bases and J 7 bases; nucleotides not matched to a gene: 2. The DNA of the CDR3 is TGTGCCATCAGTGAGTCGGACAGGTTTGGCTACACCTTC. Its protein product is CAISESDRFGYTF.

The rearrangement links TRBV4-3 to TRBJ2-7, with no clear D. Trimming removed 0 bases at V and 7 bases at J, with 19 bases between. Germline CDR1 is LGHNA and CDR2 is YSLEER. CDR3 length equals 16 residues. CDR3 nucleotide sequence: TGCGCCAGCAGCCAAGATTCTGGAGTGAGATTTCATGAGCAGTACTTC. Its translation: CASSQDSGVRFHEQYF.

V and J are TRBV20-1 and TRBJ2-5, with D unclear. From germline, CDR1 is DFQATT and CDR2 SNEGSKA (reference sequence). The CDR3 has 14 amino acids. Trimming took off 1 base at V and 0 bases at J, with 9 bases between the two ends. For the CDR3, the DNA is TGCAGTGCTAGAGCCTCGATCTACCAAGAGACCCAGTACTTC. Its translation is CSARASIYQETQYF.

This clonotype was recorded at least ten times. The chain couples TRBV20-1 to TRBJ1-5; D is possibly TRBD1 (5 bases). Trimming left V 3 bases short and J 2 bases short, with 14 bases between. The CDR3 loop spans 15 amino acids. Germline loops: CDR1 DFQATT, CDR2 SNEGSKA (reference sequence). The CDR3 sequence is CSARFETGGNQPQHF. The CDR3 bases are TGCAGTGCTAGGTTTGAAACGGGGGGCAATCAGCCCCAGCATTTT.

This clonotype was recorded many times. The rearrangement links TRBV28 to TRBJ2-7; D tentatively fits TRBD1 or TRBD2 (5 bases each). The ends were cut back, 2 bases at V and 0 bases at J, with 11 bases in the middle. Germline V gives CDR1 MDHEN, CDR2 SYDVKM. CDR3 length equals 15 residues. The CDR3 coding sequence is TGTGCCAGCAGTTTAACGGGACCTAGCTCCTACGAGCAGTACTTC. It translates to CASSLTGPSSYEQYF. The full variable domain, with the rest looked up from reference TRBV28 and TRBJ2-7, is DVKVTQSSRYLVKRTGEKVFLECVQDMDHENMFWYRQDPGLGLRLIYFSYDVKMKEKGDIPEGYSVSREKKERFSLILESASTNQTSMYLCASSLTGPSSYEQYFGPGTRLTVT.

This chain joins TRBV7-8 and TRBJ2-1; 7 bases line up with TRBD2. This CDR3 spans 11 amino acids. J was trimmed by 6 bases and V by 8 bases; bases with no gene match: 1. Germline V lookup: CDR1 SGHVS, CDR2 FQNEAQ. The CDR3 sequence: CASGGVNEQFF. DNA for the CDR3: TGTGCCAGCGGGGGGGTCAATGAGCAGTTCTTC.